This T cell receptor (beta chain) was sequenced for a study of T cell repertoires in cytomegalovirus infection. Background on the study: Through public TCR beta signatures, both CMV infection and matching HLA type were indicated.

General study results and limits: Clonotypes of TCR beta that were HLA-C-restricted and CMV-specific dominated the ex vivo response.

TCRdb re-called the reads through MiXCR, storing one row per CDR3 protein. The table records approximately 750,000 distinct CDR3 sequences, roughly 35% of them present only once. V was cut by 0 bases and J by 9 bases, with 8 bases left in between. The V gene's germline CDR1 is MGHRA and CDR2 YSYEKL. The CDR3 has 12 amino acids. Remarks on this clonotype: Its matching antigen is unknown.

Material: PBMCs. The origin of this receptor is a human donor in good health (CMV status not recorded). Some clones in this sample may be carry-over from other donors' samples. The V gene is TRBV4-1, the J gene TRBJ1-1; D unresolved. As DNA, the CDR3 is TGCGCCAGCAGCCAAGACCTGATAAAAGCTTTCTTT. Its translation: CASSQDLIKAFF.